The clone carrying this TCR beta chain was seen once. The sample is drawn from a study of T cell responses to AZD1222 COVID-19 vaccine. Libraries were prepared by immunoSEQ multiplex PCR; TCRdb keeps only in-frame clonotypes and omits some of them. The sample holds 95,000 to 150,000 clones; 80% to 90% are singletons and the top ten take approximately 3.4%. Trimming removed 1 base at V and 5 bases at J, with 12 bases between. Germline loops: CDR1 SGHAT, CDR2 FQNNGV. CDR3 size: 15 residues. This receptor was identified in an adult in good health. V and J are TRBV11-2 and TRBJ2-1; D gene ambiguous. The material was peripheral blood, obtained on day 0 of AZD1222 vaccination. The CDR3 DNA reads TGTGCCAGCAGCTTAGGTAGGACCCAGAACAATGAGCAGTTCTTC. It codes for CASSLGRTQNNEQFF.